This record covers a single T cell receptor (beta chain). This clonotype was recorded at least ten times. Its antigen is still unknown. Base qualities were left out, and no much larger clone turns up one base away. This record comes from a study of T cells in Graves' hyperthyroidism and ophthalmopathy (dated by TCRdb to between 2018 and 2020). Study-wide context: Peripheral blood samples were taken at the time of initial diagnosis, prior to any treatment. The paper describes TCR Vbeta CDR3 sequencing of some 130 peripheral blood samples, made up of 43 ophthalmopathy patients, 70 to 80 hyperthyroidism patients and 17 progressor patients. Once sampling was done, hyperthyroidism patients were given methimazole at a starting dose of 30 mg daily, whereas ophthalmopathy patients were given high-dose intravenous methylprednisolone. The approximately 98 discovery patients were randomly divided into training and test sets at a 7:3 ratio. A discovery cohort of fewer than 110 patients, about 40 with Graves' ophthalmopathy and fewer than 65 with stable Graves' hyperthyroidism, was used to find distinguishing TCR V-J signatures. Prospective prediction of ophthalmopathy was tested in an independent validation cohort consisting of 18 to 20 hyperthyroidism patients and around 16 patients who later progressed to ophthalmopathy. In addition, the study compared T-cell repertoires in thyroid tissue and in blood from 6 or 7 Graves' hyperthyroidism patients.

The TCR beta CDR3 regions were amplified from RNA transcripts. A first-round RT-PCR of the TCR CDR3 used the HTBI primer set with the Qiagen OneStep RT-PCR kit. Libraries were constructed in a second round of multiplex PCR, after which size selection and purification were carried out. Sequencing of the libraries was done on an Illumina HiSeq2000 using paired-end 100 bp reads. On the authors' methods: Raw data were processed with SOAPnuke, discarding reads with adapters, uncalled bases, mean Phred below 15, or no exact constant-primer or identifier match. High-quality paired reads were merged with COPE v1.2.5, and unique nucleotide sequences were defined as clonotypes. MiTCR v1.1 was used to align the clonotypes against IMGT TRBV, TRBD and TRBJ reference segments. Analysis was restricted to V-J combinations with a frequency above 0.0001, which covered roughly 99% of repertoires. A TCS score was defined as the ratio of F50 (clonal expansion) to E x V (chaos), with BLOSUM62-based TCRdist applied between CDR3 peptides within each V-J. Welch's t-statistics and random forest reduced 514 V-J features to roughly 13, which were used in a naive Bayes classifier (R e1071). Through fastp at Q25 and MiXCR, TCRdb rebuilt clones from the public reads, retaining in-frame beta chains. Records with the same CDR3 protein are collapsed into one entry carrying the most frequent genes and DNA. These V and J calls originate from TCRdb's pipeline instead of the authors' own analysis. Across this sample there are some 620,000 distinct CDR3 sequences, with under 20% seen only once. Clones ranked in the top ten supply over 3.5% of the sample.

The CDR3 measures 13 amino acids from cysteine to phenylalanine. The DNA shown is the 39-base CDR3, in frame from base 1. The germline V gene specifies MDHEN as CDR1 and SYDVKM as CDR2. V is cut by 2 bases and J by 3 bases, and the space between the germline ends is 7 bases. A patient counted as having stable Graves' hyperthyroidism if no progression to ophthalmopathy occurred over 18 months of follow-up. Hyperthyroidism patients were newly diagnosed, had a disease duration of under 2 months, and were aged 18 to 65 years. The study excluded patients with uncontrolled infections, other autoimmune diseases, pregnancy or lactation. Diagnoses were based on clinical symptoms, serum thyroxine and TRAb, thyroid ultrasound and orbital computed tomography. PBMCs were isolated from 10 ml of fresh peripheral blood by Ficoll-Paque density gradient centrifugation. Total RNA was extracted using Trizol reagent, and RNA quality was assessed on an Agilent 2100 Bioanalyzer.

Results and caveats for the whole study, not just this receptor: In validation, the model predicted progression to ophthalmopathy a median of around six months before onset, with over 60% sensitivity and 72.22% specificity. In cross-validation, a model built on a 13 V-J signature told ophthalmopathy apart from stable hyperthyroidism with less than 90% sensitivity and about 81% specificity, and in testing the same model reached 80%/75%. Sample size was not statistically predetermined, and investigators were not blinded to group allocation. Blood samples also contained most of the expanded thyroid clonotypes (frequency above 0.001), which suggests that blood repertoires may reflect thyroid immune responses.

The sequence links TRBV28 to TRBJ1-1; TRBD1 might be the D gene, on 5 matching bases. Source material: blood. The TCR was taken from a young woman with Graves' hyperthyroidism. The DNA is TGTGCCAGCAGTTTAGCCAGGGACACTGAAGCTTTCTTT. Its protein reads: CASSLARDTEAFF.